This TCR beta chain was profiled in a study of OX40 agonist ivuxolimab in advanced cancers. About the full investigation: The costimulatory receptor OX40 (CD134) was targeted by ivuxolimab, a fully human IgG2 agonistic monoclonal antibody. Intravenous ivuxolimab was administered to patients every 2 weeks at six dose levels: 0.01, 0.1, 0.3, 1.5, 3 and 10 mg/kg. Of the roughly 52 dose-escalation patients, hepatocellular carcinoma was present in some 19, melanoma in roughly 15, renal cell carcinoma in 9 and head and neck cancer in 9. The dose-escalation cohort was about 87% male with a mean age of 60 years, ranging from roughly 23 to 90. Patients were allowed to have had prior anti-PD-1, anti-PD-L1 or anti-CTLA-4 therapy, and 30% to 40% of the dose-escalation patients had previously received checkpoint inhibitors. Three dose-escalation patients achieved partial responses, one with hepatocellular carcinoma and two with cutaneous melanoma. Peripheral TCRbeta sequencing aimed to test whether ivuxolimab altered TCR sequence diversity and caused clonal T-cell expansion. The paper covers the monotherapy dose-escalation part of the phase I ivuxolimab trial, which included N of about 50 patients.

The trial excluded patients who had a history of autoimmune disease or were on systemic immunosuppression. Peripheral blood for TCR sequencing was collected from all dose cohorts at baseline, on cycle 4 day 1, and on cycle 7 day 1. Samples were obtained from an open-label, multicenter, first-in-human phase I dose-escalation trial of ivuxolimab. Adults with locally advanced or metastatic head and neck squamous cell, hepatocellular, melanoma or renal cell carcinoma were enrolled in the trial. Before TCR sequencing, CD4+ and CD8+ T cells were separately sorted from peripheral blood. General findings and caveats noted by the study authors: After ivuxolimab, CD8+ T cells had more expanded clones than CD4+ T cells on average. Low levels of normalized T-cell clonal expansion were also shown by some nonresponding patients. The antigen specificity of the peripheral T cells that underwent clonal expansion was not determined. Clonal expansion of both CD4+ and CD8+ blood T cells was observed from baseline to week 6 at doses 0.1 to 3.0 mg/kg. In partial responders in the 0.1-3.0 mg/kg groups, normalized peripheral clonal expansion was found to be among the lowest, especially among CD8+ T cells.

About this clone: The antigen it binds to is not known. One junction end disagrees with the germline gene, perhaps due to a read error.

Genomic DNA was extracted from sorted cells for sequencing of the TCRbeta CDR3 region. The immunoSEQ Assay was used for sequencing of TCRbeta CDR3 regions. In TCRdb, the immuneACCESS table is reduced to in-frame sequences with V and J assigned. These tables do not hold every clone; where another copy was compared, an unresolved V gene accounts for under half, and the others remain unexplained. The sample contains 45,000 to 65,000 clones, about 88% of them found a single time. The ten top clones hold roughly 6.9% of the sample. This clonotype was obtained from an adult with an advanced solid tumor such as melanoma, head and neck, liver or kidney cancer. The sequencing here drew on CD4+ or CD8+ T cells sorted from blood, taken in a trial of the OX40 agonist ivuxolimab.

The nucleotides are TGTGCCAGCAGGTTATCAGGGGGGCTTAACTATGGCTACACCTTC. It encodes CASRLSGGLNYGYTF. The chain employs TRBV27 and TRBJ1-2; TRBD1 agrees with 7 junctional bases. The CDR3 measures 15 amino acids from cysteine to phenylalanine. The sequence is cut down to CDR3 DNA, 45 bases in frame from base 1. CDR1 and CDR2, per the germline V gene (reference sequence), are MNHEY and SMNVEV.